This T cell receptor beta chain was profiled in a study of T cells in Graves' hyperthyroidism and ophthalmopathy. Study-wide results and caveats: Ophthalmopathy and stable hyperthyroidism were separated by a 13 V-J model. Most clonotypes expanded in the thyroid (above 0.001) were also present in blood.

Template material for amplifying TCR beta CDR3 regions consisted of RNA transcripts. The study used the HTBI primer set for a first-round RT-PCR of the TCR CDR3. In TCRdb, the multiplex PCR reads were re-called with MiXCR into one record per CDR3 protein. The sample consists of fewer than 350,000 distinct CDR3 sequences, roughly 14% of them appearing once. CDR1 and CDR2 (germline): SGHDT, YYEEEE. The CDR3 has 15 residues. V gave up 0 bases and J gave up 5 bases; unmatched junction bases: 2. Each patient was aged 18 to 65 and had newly diagnosed hyperthyroidism of under 2 months' duration. Turning to this clonotype: The antigen is unknown.

The chain links TRBV5-6 to TRBJ2-2; 9 nucleotides match TRBD2. The sample consisted of blood. The origin of this receptor is a woman aged 25 to 39 with Graves' hyperthyroidism that later progressed to Graves' ophthalmopathy. CDR3 region: CASSLVLAGTGELFF. In DNA, the CDR3 is TGTGCCAGCAGCTTGGTCCTAGCGGGGACCGGGGAGCTGTTTTTT.